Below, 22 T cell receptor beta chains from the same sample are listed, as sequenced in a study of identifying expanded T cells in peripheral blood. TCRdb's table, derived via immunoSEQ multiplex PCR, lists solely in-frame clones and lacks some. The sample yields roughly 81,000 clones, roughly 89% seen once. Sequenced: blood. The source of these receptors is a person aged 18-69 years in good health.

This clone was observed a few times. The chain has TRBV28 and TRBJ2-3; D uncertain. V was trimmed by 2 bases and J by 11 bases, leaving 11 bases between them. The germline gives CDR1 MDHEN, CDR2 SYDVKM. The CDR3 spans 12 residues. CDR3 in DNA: TGTGCCAGCAGTTTAATGAGACGAGTGCAGTATTTT. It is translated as CASSLMRRVQYF.

Here the CDR3 DNA reads TGTGCCAGCTCACCACTCGCCGGGACAGAGAGCGGTGGCTACACCTTC. Protein sequence: CASSPLAGTESGGYTF. V usage is TRBV18 and J usage is TRBJ1-2, with 7 positions matching TRBD1. Per the germline V gene, CDR1 is KGHSH and CDR2 is LQKENI. V lost 1 base and J lost 7; bases outside the gene matches: 12. The CDR3 runs 16 residues.

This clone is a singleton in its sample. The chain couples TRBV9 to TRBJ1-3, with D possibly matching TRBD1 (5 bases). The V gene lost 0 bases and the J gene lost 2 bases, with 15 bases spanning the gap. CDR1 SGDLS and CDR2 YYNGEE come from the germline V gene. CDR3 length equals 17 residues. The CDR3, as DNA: TGTGCCAGCAGCGTAGAGGTGGGGGTCGACACTGGAAACACCATATATTTT. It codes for CASSVEVGVDTGNTIYF.

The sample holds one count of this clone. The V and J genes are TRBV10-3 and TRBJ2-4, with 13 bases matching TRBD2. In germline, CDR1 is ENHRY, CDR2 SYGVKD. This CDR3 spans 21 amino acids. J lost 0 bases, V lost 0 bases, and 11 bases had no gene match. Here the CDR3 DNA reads TGTGCCATCAGTGAGTCGGACGGGACTAGCGGGATCGGGGGAGCCAAAAACATTCAGTACTTC. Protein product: CAISESDGTSGIGGAKNIQYF.

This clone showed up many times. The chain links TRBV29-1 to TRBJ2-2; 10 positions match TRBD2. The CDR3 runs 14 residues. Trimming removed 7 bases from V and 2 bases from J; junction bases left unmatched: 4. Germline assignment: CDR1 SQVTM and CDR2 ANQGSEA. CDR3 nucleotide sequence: TGCAGCGCCGGGACTAGCGCTAACACCGGGGAGCTGTTTTTT. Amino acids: CSAGTSANTGELFF.

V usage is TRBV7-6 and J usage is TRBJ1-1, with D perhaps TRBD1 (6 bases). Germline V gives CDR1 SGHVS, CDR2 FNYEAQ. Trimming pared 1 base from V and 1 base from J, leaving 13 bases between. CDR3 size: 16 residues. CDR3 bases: TGTGCCAGCAGCTTAGTTGGGGGGCTGGCGAACACTGAAGCTTTCTTT. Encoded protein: CASSLVGGLANTEAFF.

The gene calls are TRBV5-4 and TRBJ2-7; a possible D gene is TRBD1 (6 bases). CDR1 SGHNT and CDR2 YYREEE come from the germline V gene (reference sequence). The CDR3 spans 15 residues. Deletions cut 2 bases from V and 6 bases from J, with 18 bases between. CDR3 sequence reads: CASSLRQGPVGEQYF. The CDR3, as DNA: TGTGCCAGCAGCTTACGGCAGGGGCCGGTTGGCGAGCAGTACTTC.

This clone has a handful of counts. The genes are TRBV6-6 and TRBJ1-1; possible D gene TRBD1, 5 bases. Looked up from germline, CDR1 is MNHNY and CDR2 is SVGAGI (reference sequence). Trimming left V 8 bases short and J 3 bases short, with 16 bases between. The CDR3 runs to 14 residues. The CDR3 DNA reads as TGTGCCAGCGCCTATCGGGGAGGGGACACTGAAGCTTTCTTT. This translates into CASAYRGGDTEAFF.

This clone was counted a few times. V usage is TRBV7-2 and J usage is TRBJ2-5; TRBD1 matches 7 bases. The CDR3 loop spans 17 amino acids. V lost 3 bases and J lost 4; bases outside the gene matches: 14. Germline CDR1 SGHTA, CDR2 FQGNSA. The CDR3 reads CASSLSGYRGSGETQYF. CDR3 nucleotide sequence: TGTGCCAGCAGCTTGAGTGGTTACAGGGGTTCAGGAGAGACCCAGTACTTC.

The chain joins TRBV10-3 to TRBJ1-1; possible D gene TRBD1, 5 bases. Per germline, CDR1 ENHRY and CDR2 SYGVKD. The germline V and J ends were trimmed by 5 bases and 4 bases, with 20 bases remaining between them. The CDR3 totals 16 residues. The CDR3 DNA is TGTGCCATCAGTACTACCCCCGGGACCCCGGGCACTGAAGCTTTCTTT. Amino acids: CAISTTPGTPGTEAFF.

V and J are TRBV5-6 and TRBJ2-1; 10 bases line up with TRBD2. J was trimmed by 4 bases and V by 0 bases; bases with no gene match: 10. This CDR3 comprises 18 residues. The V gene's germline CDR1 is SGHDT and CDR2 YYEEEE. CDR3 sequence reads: CASSLEGPSGSVYNEQFF. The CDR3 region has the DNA TGTGCCAGCAGCTTGGAGGGGCCTAGCGGGAGTGTTTACAATGAGCAGTTCTTC.

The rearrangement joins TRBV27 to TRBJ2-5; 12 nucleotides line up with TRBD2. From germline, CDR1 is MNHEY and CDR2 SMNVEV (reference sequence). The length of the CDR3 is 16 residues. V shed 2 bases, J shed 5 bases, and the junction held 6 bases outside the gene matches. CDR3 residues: CASSLQTSGRPETQYF. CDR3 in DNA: TGTGCCAGCAGTTTACAGACTAGCGGGAGACCCGAGACCCAGTACTTC.

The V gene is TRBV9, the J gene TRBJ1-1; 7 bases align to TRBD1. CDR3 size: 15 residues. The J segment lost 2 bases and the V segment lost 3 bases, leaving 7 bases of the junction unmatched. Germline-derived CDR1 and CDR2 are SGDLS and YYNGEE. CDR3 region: CASSASQGVNTEAFF. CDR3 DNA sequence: TGTGCCAGCAGCGCCAGTCAGGGGGTCAACACTGAAGCTTTCTTT.

The CDR3, as DNA: TGCGCCAGCAGCTTGGCGCCACTGGACTCTGGGGCCAACGTCCTGACTTTC. It encodes CASSLAPLDSGANVLTF. The V call is TRBV5-1, the J call TRBJ2-6, with D uncertain. Trimming shortened V by 0 bases and J by 0 bases, and 10 bases separated the two germline ends. This CDR3 region has 17 residues. Per the germline V gene, CDR1 is SGHRS and CDR2 is YFSETQ.

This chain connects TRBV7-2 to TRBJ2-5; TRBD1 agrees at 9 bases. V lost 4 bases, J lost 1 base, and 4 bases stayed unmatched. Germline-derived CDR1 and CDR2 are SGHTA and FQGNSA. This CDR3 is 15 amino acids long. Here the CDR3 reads CASSWGTGIQETQYF. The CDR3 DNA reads TGTGCCAGCAGCTGGGGGACAGGGATCCAAGAGACCCAGTACTTC. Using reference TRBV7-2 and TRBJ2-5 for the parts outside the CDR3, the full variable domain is GAGVSQSPSNKVTEKGKDVELRCDPISGHTALYWYRQSLGQGLEFLIYFQGNSAPDKSGLPSDRFSAERTGGSVSTLTIQRTQQEDSAVYLCASSWGTGIQETQYFGPGTRLLVL.

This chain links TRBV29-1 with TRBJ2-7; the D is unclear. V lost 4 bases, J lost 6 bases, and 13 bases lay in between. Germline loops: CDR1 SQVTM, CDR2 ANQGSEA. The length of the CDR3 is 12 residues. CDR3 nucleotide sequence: TGCAGCGTTGTGGAGACCGAGTCCGAGCAGTACTTC. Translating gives CSVVETESEQYF.

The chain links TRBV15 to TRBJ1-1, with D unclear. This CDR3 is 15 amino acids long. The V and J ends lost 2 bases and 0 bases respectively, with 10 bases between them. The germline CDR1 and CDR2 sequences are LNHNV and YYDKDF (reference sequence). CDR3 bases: TGTGCCACCAGCAGATTCAATGCTTTGAACACTGAAGCTTTCTTT. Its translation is CATSRFNALNTEAFF.

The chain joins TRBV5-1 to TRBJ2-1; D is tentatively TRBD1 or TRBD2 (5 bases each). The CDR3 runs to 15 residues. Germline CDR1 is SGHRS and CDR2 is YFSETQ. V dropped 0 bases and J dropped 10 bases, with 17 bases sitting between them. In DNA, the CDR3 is TGCGCCAGCAGCTTGGGAGGGGTGTACGATAGGGAGCAGTTCTTC. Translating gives CASSLGGVYDREQFF.

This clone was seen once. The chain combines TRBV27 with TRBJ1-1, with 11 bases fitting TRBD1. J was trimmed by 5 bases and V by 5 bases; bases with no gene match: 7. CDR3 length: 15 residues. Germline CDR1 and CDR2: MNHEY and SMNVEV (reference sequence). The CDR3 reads CASSEGGTGGTEAFF. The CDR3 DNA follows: TGTGCCAGCAGTGAAGGCGGGACAGGGGGAACTGAAGCTTTCTTT.

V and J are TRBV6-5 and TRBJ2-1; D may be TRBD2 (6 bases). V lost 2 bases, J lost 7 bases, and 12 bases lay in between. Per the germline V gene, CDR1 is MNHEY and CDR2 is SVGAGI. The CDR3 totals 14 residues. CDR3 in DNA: TGTGCCAGCAGTTACATCCTAGCGTCTAATGAGCAGTTCTTC. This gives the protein CASSYILASNEQFF.

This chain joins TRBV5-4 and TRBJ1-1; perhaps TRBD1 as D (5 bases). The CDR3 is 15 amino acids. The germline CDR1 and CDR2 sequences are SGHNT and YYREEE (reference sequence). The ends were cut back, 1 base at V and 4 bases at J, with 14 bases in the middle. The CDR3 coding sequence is TGTGCCAGCAGCTTGCTCGAATTGAGGGGCACTGAAGCTTTCTTT. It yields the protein CASSLLELRGTEAFF.

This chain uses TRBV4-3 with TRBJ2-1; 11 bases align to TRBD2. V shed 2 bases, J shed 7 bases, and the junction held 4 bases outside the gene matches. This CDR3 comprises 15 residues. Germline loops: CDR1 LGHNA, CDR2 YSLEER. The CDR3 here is CASSQRLAGPNEQFF. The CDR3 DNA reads TGCGCCAGCAGCCAACGACTAGCGGGGCCAAATGAGCAGTTCTTC.